These T cell receptor beta chains were read from a single sample in a study of monozygotic twins with inflammatory bowel disease. Reanalyzing the 5' RACE reads, TCRdb keeps one entry per CDR3 protein, without DNA. The sample table sets out about 160,000 distinct CDR3 sequences. The sequencing sample was made of blood. These receptors were collected from a human donor with ulcerative colitis or Crohn's disease, or a healthy co-twin of an affected twin (not recorded which). CDR3s include the opening cysteine and the closing phenylalanine or tryptophan.

CDR3 protein	V gene	J gene
CASSSPGTGITGELFF	TRBV25-1	TRBJ2-2
CASSSRLEREKRGYEQFF	TRBV12-3/TRBV12-4	TRBJ2-1
CASSPSPPSVPQYF	TRBV5-1	TRBJ2-3
CASSEWVGTEAFF	TRBV2	TRBJ1-1
CSAYFLGNSNQPQHF	TRBV20-1	TRBJ1-5
CASSLDGWTGRDEQFF	TRBV5-1	TRBJ2-1
CASSQLTSGPYNEQFF	TRBV3-1	TRBJ2-1
CASSLPGGFDTQYF	TRBV5-1	TRBJ2-3
CASSLRGAAGMNTGELFF	TRBV7-3	TRBJ2-2
CASSSRHGYSNQPQHF	TRBV28	TRBJ1-5
CASSLVTGLSYEQYF	TRBV5-1	TRBJ2-7
CASSFDTNQETQYF	TRBV5-5	TRBJ2-5
CASSSWRGQHSGANVLTF	TRBV13	TRBJ2-6
CASWRGTFQEEQPQHF	TRBV6-2/TRBV6-3	TRBJ1-5
CASSFDRATDTQYF	TRBV7-3	TRBJ2-3
CASSLARATLNTEAFF	TRBV7-8	TRBJ1-1
CASSFGDSREAFF	TRBV28	TRBJ1-1
CASSLTGTDLYEQYF	TRBV7-2	TRBJ2-7
CASSQLYRGRIMSNQPQHF	TRBV7-6	TRBJ1-5
CSAGTSGGAVDETQYF	TRBV20-1	TRBJ2-5
CASSIQDSGANVLTF	TRBV7-2	TRBJ2-6
CASSYDLDSSYNEQFF	TRBV6-5	TRBJ2-1
CASAGGSNNYGYTF	TRBV6-1	TRBJ1-2
CASTGVGGNQPQHF	TRBV28	TRBJ1-5
CASSLDGTGGSEQYF	TRBV5-1	TRBJ2-7
CSVDRVGLYEQYF	TRBV20-1	TRBJ2-7
CASRGSGRARHLYEQYF	TRBV25-1	TRBJ2-7
CASSLGVGPPGQFF	TRBV7-8	TRBJ2-1